These 19 T cell receptor beta chains share one sample of origin, sequenced in a study of patients and donors after allogeneic stem cell transplantation. MiXCR was run by TCRdb on the RT-PCR reads, yielding one entry per CDR3 protein. The sample has fewer than 95,000 distinct CDR3 sequences, around 5% seen once; the top ten hold approximately 2.5%. Material: blood, either unsorted or a sorted T cell fraction (not recorded which). Every receptor here comes from a human donor who was either an allogeneic HSCT recipient or a stem cell or donor lymphocyte infusion donor (not recorded which). It is not recorded whose cells these are; they may come from a transplant donor.

This clonotype was counted at least ten times. The chain employs TRBV7-9 and TRBJ2-2; TRBD1 matches at 7 bases. Germline V gene lookup returns CDR1 SEHNR and CDR2 FQNEAQ (reference sequence). The V segment lost 0 bases and the J segment 5 bases; nucleotides outside the gene matches: 3. CDR3 size: 15 residues. The CDR3 sequence is CASSLAGGRTGELFF. CDR3 bases: TGTGCCAGCAGCTTAGCAGGGGGCAGGACCGGGGAGCTGTTTTTT.

This clonotype appeared many times. The gene calls are TRBV20-1 and TRBJ1-5; no clear D gene. Germline CDR1 and CDR2: DFQATT and SNEGSKA (reference sequence). The CDR3 runs 12 residues. V was trimmed by 6 bases and J by 5 bases, leaving 11 bases between them. This CDR3 is CSALARDQPQHF. The CDR3 DNA sequence: TGCAGTGCCCTTGCACGAGATCAGCCCCAGCATTTT.

J is TRBJ1-5 and V is TRBV19; D is unresolved. Trimming left V 5 bases short and J 3 bases short, with 11 bases between. CDR1 and CDR2 from the germline V gene are LNHDA and SQIVND (reference sequence). This CDR3 is built from 14 residues. The chain's CDR3 is CASSGVGINQPQHF. CDR3 nucleotide sequence: TGTGCCAGTAGTGGGGTAGGGATCAATCAGCCCCAGCATTTT.

This clonotype was seen a few times. The chain combines TRBV12-3 or TRBV12-4 with TRBJ2-7; possible D gene TRBD2, 5 bases. Trimming shortened V by 4 bases and J by 4 bases, and 17 bases separated the two germline ends. The CDR3 contains 15 residues. DNA for the CDR3: TGTGCCAGCAGTTCAGGACTTAAAGTCTCATACGAGCAGTACTTC. It codes for CASSSGLKVSYEQYF.

This clonotype was detected a few times. The chain has TRBV11-2 and TRBJ2-5; 10 bases are shared with TRBD2. The CDR3 sequence is 17 residues long. Germline-derived CDR1 and CDR2 are SGHAT and FQNNGV. Trimming took 1 base from V and 1 from J; bases not matched to a gene: 6. The CDR3 protein is CASSLALAGATQETQYF. Here the CDR3 DNA reads TGTGCCAGCAGCTTAGCTCTAGCGGGGGCCACCCAAGAGACCCAGTACTTC.

This clonotype was seen a handful of times. The chain combines TRBV6-4 with TRBJ2-1, with D perhaps TRBD1 or TRBD2 (5 bases each). Per the germline V gene, CDR1 is MRHNA and CDR2 is SNTAGT. Trimming stripped 6 bases from V and 1 base from J, with 13 bases between. There are 15 residues in the CDR3. CDR3 protein: CASSASGRSYNEQFF. CDR3 in DNA: TGTGCCAGCAGCGCCTCGGGACGATCCTACAATGAGCAGTTCTTC.

This chain uses TRBV19 with TRBJ1-6, with D perhaps matching TRBD1 (6 bases). The ends were cut back, 1 base at V and 7 bases at J, with 8 bases in the middle. The CDR3 extends over 14 amino acids. Germline CDR1 is LNHDA and CDR2 is SQIVND (reference sequence). This chain's CDR3 is CASSIVGHNSPLHF. The CDR3 nucleotides read TGTGCCAGTAGTATAGTGGGACACAATTCACCCCTCCACTTT.

This clonotype was found a few times. The V gene is TRBV5-1, the J gene TRBJ2-3; TRBD1 matches 8 bases. Trimming at V came to 4 bases and at J to 3 bases, leaving 4 bases not matched to a gene. The CDR3 spans 14 residues. CDR1 is SGHRS, CDR2 YFSETQ, per germline. Here the CDR3 reads CASSPGQETDTQYF. DNA for the CDR3: TGCGCCAGCAGCCCGGGACAGGAGACAGATACGCAGTATTTT. The full variable domain, completed using reference TRBV5-1 and TRBJ2-3, is KAGVTQTPRYLIKTRGQQVTLSCSPISGHRSVSWYQQTPGQGLQFLFEYFSETQRNKGNFPGRFSGRQFSNSRSEMNVSTLELGDSALYLCASSPGQETDTQYFGPGTRLTVL.

This clonotype came up many times. J is TRBJ1-2 and V is TRBV28, with a possible D match to TRBD1 (6 bases). In germline, CDR1 is MDHEN, CDR2 SYDVKM. The germline V and J ends were trimmed by 3 bases and 4 bases, with 12 bases remaining between them. This CDR3 has 14 residues. The CDR3 coding sequence is TGTGCCAGCAGTTTCGTCAGGGGACTCTATGGCTACACCTTC. Translating it yields CASSFVRGLYGYTF.

This clonotype occurred many times. The V call is TRBV27, the J call TRBJ2-7; TRBD1 matches 10 bases. Trimming took 3 bases from V and 4 from J; bases not matched to a gene: 6. Germline V gives CDR1 MNHEY, CDR2 SMNVEV (reference sequence). The CDR3 covers 15 residues. In DNA form, the CDR3 reads TGTGCCAGCAGTTTCCGGGACAGGGGACCTTACGAGCAGTACTTC. It yields the protein CASSFRDRGPYEQYF.

Ten or more counts support this clonotype. The CDR3 bases are TGTGCCAGCAGCCAAGATCCATTCTCAGGTAGCAGGGTGAACACTGAAGCTTTCTTT. It yields the protein CASSQDPFSGSRVNTEAFF. The chain combines TRBV4-2 with TRBJ1-1; TRBD1 might be the D (5 bases). The germline V gene has CDR1 LGHNA and CDR2 YNFKEQ. The CDR3 runs to 19 residues. Trimming pared 0 bases from V and 0 bases from J, leaving 20 bases between.

The rearrangement uses TRBV9 and TRBJ2-5; perhaps TRBD2 as D (7 bases). Germline V lookup: CDR1 SGDLS, CDR2 YYNGEE. This CDR3 is built from 17 residues. V was trimmed by 4 bases and J by 1 base, leaving 20 bases between them. The CDR3 loop is CASSLLGGAGPQETQYF. CDR3 DNA sequence: TGTGCCAGCAGCCTTCTAGGGGGGGCGGGGCCCCAAGAGACCCAGTACTTC.

This clonotype was found many times. The chain recombines TRBV4-2 with TRBJ2-1, with 8 bases fitting TRBD2. This CDR3 spans 14 amino acids. The ends lost 8 bases at V and 4 bases at J; junction bases unmatched: 7. Germline V gene lookup returns CDR1 LGHNA and CDR2 YNFKEQ. The CDR3 nucleotides read TGTGCCAGCGCGACCGGGACTAGTTACAATGAGCAGTTCTTC. Protein sequence: CASATGTSYNEQFF.

This clonotype was seen a few times. The V gene is TRBV12-3 or TRBV12-4, the J gene TRBJ2-4; 14 nucleotides align to TRBD2. V trimming: 7 bases; J trimming: 11 bases; junction bases outside the gene matches: 4. The CDR3 is 13 amino acids. The CDR3 nucleotides are TGTGCCAGCACCGAGGGACTAGCGGGAGTTCAGTACTTC. Protein: CASTEGLAGVQYF.

At least ten counts were recorded for this clonotype. The rearrangement uses TRBV7-9 and TRBJ1-4; D is possibly TRBD1 (6 bases). Trimming pared 1 base from V and 4 bases from J, leaving 10 bases between. Germline CDR1 reads SEHNR; CDR2 reads FQNEAQ (reference sequence). The CDR3 covers 15 residues. CDR3 sequence: CASSLVDRNNEKLFF. The CDR3 DNA reads TGTGCCAGCAGCTTAGTGGACAGAAATAATGAAAAACTGTTTTTT.

Ten or more counts support this clonotype. The chain couples TRBV5-1 to TRBJ2-2; either TRBD1 or TRBD2 may supply D (5 bases each). Trimming removed 7 bases at V and 3 bases at J, with 13 bases between. The CDR3 contains 14 residues. Germline V gene lookup returns CDR1 SGHRS and CDR2 YFSETQ. The CDR3 protein is CASLGGRDTGELFF. CDR3 coding DNA: TGCGCCAGCCTCGGAGGCAGGGACACCGGGGAGCTGTTTTTT.

The chain employs TRBV7-8 and TRBJ1-1, with D possibly being TRBD1 (5 bases). The CDR3 runs to 13 residues. Trimming pared 5 bases from V and 8 bases from J, leaving 15 bases between. Per the germline V gene, CDR1 is SGHVS and CDR2 is FQNEAQ. CDR3 in DNA: TGTGCCAGCAGCCGAGGGCGGGGCTTCGAAGCTTTCTTT. It codes for CASSRGRGFEAFF. Full variable domain (remainder filled in from reference TRBV7-8 and TRBJ1-1): GAGVSQSPRYKVAKRGQDVALRCDPISGHVSLFWYQQALGQGPEFLTYFQNEAQLDKSGLPSDRFFAERPEGSVSTLKIQRTQQEDSAVYLCASSRGRGFEAFFGQGTRLTVV.

Many counts were recorded for this clonotype. CDR3 DNA: TGCGCCAGCAGCTTACAGGCGGGAGGTGATGGCTACACCTTC. Protein: CASSLQAGGDGYTF. The chain uses TRBV5-1 and TRBJ1-2; maybe TRBD1 (5 bases). Germline lookup yields CDR1 SGHRS and CDR2 YFSETQ. The CDR3 covers 14 residues. The V end lost 2 bases, the J end lost 6 bases, and 14 bases lay between the germline ends.

The chain recombines TRBV6-5 with TRBJ1-2, with D possibly being TRBD1 (6 bases). Between the trimmed V and J ends, which lost 2 bases and 3 bases, there was a span of 19 bases. The CDR3 spans 17 residues. In germline, CDR1 is MNHEY, CDR2 SVGAGI. The CDR3 sequence is CASSYREGGSRDYGYTF. The CDR3 nucleotides are TGTGCCAGCAGTTACCGTGAGGGGGGGTCGAGGGACTATGGCTACACCTTC.